This T cell receptor (beta chain) was profiled in a study of regulatory T cells in long-lasting Graves disease. Study information: Over 5 years of antithyroid drugs with positive TSH receptor antibodies was taken to mean persistent Graves' disease.

According to the study, TCR beta libraries were built with iRepertoire HTBI primers and CDR3-region Arm-PCR. Study processing details: Identified segments across samples numbered about 60 TRBV and roughly 15 TRBJ. Via MiXCR, TCRdb re-called the multiplex PCR reads, giving one row per CDR3 protein. The V and J calls come from TCRdb's annotation, not from the publication. The sample includes 400,000 to 500,000 distinct CDR3 sequences, 20% to 25% of them seen just once. Study results and limitations: TRBV28, TRBJ1-2 and TRBJ2-5 were favored in persistent disease.

This clonotype showed up many times. The antigen is undetermined. Trimming removed 11 bases from V and 5 bases from J, with 18 bases in between. The CDR3 is 14 residues long. CDR1 is SNHLY and CDR2 is FYNNEI in the germline V gene. Time point indicated: persistent/refractory GD, antithyroid drugs over 5 years with positive TRAb. RNA from PBMCs was the source of the TCR library. Graves' disease diagnosis followed American Thyroid Association guidelines. V gene TRBV2 combines with J gene TRBJ2-2; tentative D call: TRBD1 (6 bases). This sequence was found in a female donor with Graves disease. Sequences were derived from peripheral blood mononuclear cells (PBMCs), sampled when the disease was refractory, from a patient treated with antithyroid drugs. Here the CDR3 DNA reads TGTGCCGTACAGGGTGGTAAAGGGACCGGGGAGCTGTTTTTT. It is translated as CAVQGGKGTGELFF.